Following are 26 T cell receptor beta chains from one sample sequenced in a study of blood T cell repertoires in COVID-19. Profiling relied on immunoSEQ multiplex PCR, and the TCRdb table lists in-frame clones only, not all of them. The sample lists about 120,000 clones, 82% occurring once. Sequencing was done on a sample of peripheral blood. The origin of the receptors is a human donor in a cohort sampled during active COVID-19.

The chain carries TRBV19 and TRBJ1-2, with a tentative D call TRBD1 (5 bases). The CDR3 has 11 residues. Germline CDR1 and CDR2: LNHDA and SQIVND (reference sequence). With 8 bases removed from V and 8 bases from J, the gap between germline ends came to 12 bases. CDR3 sequence (DNA): TGTGCCAGTGGCAGGGCCGAGGGCTACACCTTC. Its protein product is CASGRAEGYTF. Based on the CDR3 plus reference TRBV19 and TRBJ1-2, the full variable domain is DGGITQSPKYLFRKEGQNVTLSCEQNLNHDAMYWYRQDPGQGLRLIYYSQIVNDFQKGDIAEGYSVSREKKESFPLTVTSAQKNPTAFYLCASGRAEGYTFGSGTRLTVV.

The chain recombines TRBV2 with TRBJ2-1; 7 bases map to TRBD1. The germline V gene has CDR1 SNHLY and CDR2 FYNNEI. V trimming: 6 bases; J trimming: 8 bases; junction bases outside the gene matches: 7. The CDR3 loop spans 13 amino acids. The CDR3 coding sequence is TGTGCCAGCAGGAAACTAGGGGGCTATGAGCAGTTCTTC. Its protein product is CASRKLGGYEQFF.

This chain joins TRBV12-5 and TRBJ1-4; D call uncertain. The length of the CDR3 is 14 residues. Trimming shortened V by 6 bases and J by 7 bases, and 15 bases separated the two germline ends. Germline CDR1 reads LGHNT; CDR2 reads FRNRAP. The CDR3 loop reads CASGKNNWPEKLFF. In DNA, the CDR3 is TGTGCTAGTGGGAAAAATAATTGGCCTGAAAAACTGTTTTTT.

This rearrangement joins TRBV5-4 to TRBJ2-3; no reliable D call. The V and J ends lost 2 bases and 5 bases respectively, with 3 bases between them. The germline V gene has CDR1 SGHNT and CDR2 YYREEE (reference sequence). This CDR3 spans 11 amino acids. CDR3 coding DNA: TGTGCCAGCAGCTTCCTAGATACGCAGTATTTT. Its protein product is CASSFLDTQYF.

This clone was seen more than once but under ten times. The rearrangement joins TRBV19 to TRBJ1-5, with a tentative D call TRBD1 (5 bases). Germline CDR1 reads LNHDA; CDR2 reads SQIVND (reference sequence). The CDR3 contains 14 residues. Trimming removed 8 bases from V and 3 bases from J, with 14 bases in between. CDR3 nucleotides: TGTGCCAGTGGTTTGGGACTCATCAATCAGCCCCAGCATTTT. This gives the protein CASGLGLINQPQHF.

The chain joins TRBV5-1 to TRBJ2-7, with a weak D call TRBD1 (5 bases). V was clipped by 0 bases and J by 0 bases, with 13 bases between them. The CDR3 covers 16 residues. The germline V gene has CDR1 SGHRS and CDR2 YFSETQ. CDR3 DNA: TGCGCCAGCAGCTTGGTTGCAGGGTCAAGCTCCTACGAGCAGTACTTC. Translated, it gives CASSLVAGSSSYEQYF.

V is TRBV29-1 and J is TRBJ1-5; D unresolved. CDR3 length equals 13 residues. Per germline, CDR1 SQVTM and CDR2 ANQGSEA. The germline V and J ends were trimmed by 6 bases and 4 bases, with 13 bases remaining between them. This chain's CDR3 is CSVGPGANQPQHF. CDR3 sequence (DNA): TGCAGCGTAGGTCCAGGCGCGAATCAGCCCCAGCATTTT.

The gene calls are TRBV6-5 and TRBJ1-2; 8 nucleotides match TRBD1. In germline, CDR1 is MNHEY, CDR2 SVGAGI. With V trimmed by 6 bases and J by 5 bases, 8 bases remained unmatched. The CDR3 sequence is 14 residues long. CDR3 nucleotides: TGTGCCAGCAGCGCCGGGACAGGACCTTATGGCTACACCTTC. Its protein is CASSAGTGPYGYTF.

CDR3 residues: CSASYSSDTQYF. The DNA for the CDR3 is TGCAGTGCTAGTTATTCCTCTGATACGCAGTATTTT. The V gene is TRBV20-1, the J gene TRBJ2-3; D remains unclear. CDR3 size: 12 residues. CDR1 is DFQATT, CDR2 SNEGSKA, per germline (reference sequence). V gave up 3 bases and J gave up 6 bases, with 10 bases separating them.

This clone came up once. CDR3 amino acids: CASSDFSSGDPDTQYF. The CDR3 coding sequence is TGTGCCAGCAGTGACTTCTCTAGCGGGGACCCAGATACGCAGTATTTT. V and J are TRBV6-1 and TRBJ2-3; the match to TRBD2 covers 9 bases. The J segment lost 4 bases and the V segment lost 3 bases, leaving 8 bases of the junction unmatched. The CDR3 runs 16 residues. Germline CDR1 and CDR2: MNHNS and SASEGT.

The V and J genes are TRBV6-6 and TRBJ1-3, with TRBD1 identical over 8 bases. V trimming: 6 bases; J trimming: 0 bases; junction bases outside the gene matches: 7. Germline loops: CDR1 MNHNY, CDR2 SVGAGI (reference sequence). CDR3 size: 16 residues. This CDR3 is CASSSPGQGSGNTIYF. The DNA for the CDR3 is TGTGCCAGCAGCTCACCTGGACAGGGCTCTGGAAACACCATATATTTT.

The chain combines TRBV29-1 with TRBJ2-3; 8 bases map to TRBD1. The CDR3 sequence is 14 residues long. The ends lost 4 bases at V and 1 base at J; junction bases unmatched: 4. Germline V CDR1 and CDR2: SQVTM, ANQGSEA. CDR3 nucleotide sequence: TGCAGCGTTGCCATGACAGGGGGCACAGATACGCAGTATTTT. Protein product: CSVAMTGGTDTQYF.

The CDR3 spells CAGAGGNTEAFF. CDR3 sequence (DNA): TGTGCCGGGGCGGGGGGGAACACTGAAGCTTTCTTT. The rearrangement joins TRBV6-5 to TRBJ1-1, with D perhaps matching TRBD1 (5 bases). V lost 11 bases and J lost 1, with 11 bases in between. CDR1 MNHEY and CDR2 SVGAGI come from the germline V gene. The CDR3 is 12 amino acids.

J is TRBJ2-7 and V is TRBV18; maybe TRBD1 (6 bases). CDR3 length: 13 amino acids. Germline CDR1 and CDR2: KGHSH and LQKENI. Between the trimmed V and J ends, which lost 3 bases and 5 bases, there was a span of 11 bases. The CDR3 nucleotides read TGTGCCAGCTCACCCCGACAGGACGACGAGCAGTACTTC. Protein sequence: CASSPRQDDEQYF.

The chain combines TRBV5-1 with TRBJ2-3, with TRBD2 identical over 8 bases. CDR1 is SGHRS and CDR2 is YFSETQ in the germline V gene. This CDR3 is 15 amino acids long. V lost 3 bases to trimming and J lost 1 base; unmatched junction nucleotides: 4. CDR3 nucleotide sequence: TGCGCCAGCAGCTGGAATAGCGGGGGCACAGATACGCAGTATTTT. Encoded protein: CASSWNSGGTDTQYF.

This clone was seen a few times. The rearrangement joins TRBV5-1 to TRBJ2-2; TRBD1 is a possible D gene (6 bases). Germline CDR1 and CDR2: SGHRS and YFSETQ. The CDR3 has 13 amino acids. V was cut by 6 bases and J by 1 base, with 7 bases left in between. This CDR3 reads CASKTGNTGELFF. The CDR3 region has the DNA TGCGCCAGCAAGACAGGGAACACCGGGGAGCTGTTTTTT.

The chain recombines TRBV6-5 with TRBJ2-3, with D perhaps matching TRBD2 (7 bases). Trimming stripped 6 bases from V and 1 base from J, with 8 bases between. This CDR3 is 13 amino acids long. The germline CDR1 and CDR2 sequences are MNHEY and SVGAGI. This CDR3 is CASRGGRTDTQYF. The DNA for the CDR3 is TGTGCCAGCAGGGGGGGGCGCACAGATACGCAGTATTTT.

The chain links TRBV11-2 to TRBJ1-1; TRBD1 might be the D (5 bases). Looked up from germline, CDR1 is SGHAT and CDR2 is FQNNGV. The CDR3 is 13 residues long. The V end was cut by 8 bases, the J end by 2 bases, with 12 bases between. CDR3 sequence (DNA): TGTGCCAGCCGCGGGACGGAAAACACTGAAGCTTTCTTT. Its translation is CASRGTENTEAFF.

The chain carries TRBV12-3 or TRBV12-4 and TRBJ1-1, with 7 bases aligning to TRBD1. This CDR3 has 13 residues. V trimming: 6 bases; J trimming: 4 bases; junction bases outside the gene matches: 5. CDR3 in amino acids: CASSPQGGTEAFF. CDR3 in DNA: TGTGCCAGCAGCCCTCAGGGGGGCACTGAAGCTTTCTTT.

This clone was detected only once. The chain is built from TRBV6-5 and TRBJ2-2; TRBD2 matches at 8 bases. Germline values: CDR1 MNHEY, CDR2 SVGAGI. CDR3 length: 14 amino acids. The J segment lost 0 bases and the V segment lost 8 bases, leaving 2 bases of the junction unmatched. CDR3 DNA sequence: TGTGCCAGCCGACTAGCGCCGAACACCGGGGAGCTGTTTTTT. As protein: CASRLAPNTGELFF.

The chain employs TRBV5-1 and TRBJ2-5; tentatively, D is TRBD1 (6 bases). The CDR3 has 14 amino acids. Trimming cost V 1 base and J 4 bases, with 11 bases left between them. Germline values: CDR1 SGHRS, CDR2 YFSETQ. CDR3 sequence: CASSLWWGRETQYF. Here the CDR3 DNA reads TGCGCCAGCAGCTTGTGGTGGGGGCGAGAGACCCAGTACTTC.

The chain recombines TRBV1 with TRBJ2-3; the D segment call TRBD2 is taken from the table without a DNA check. TRBV1 has pseudogene status. The CDR3 sequence is 17 residues long. The CDR3 region is CTSSPRVRGGRADTQYF. The CDR3 coding sequence is TGCACCAGCAGCCCCCGGGTGCGGGGGGGCCGGGCAGATACGCAGTATTTT.

This clone was detected only once. This chain connects TRBV21-1 to TRBJ2-2; TRBD1, as called in the table, went unchecked against the DNA. TRBV21-1 is recorded as a pseudogene. CDR3 length: 15 amino acids. Here the CDR3 reads CASSKEAGGTGELFF. The CDR3 bases are TGTGCCAGCAGCAAAGAGGCAGGGGGCACCGGGGAGCTGTTTTTT.

The chain is built from TRBV5-1 and TRBJ2-2; 10 bases line up with TRBD2. Germline V gene data show CDR1 as SGHRS and CDR2 as YFSETQ. V shed 0 bases and J 1 base; nucleotides not matched to a gene: 3. The CDR3 sequence is 17 residues long. The CDR3 loop is CASSLEASGRNTGELFF. The CDR3 DNA sequence: TGCGCCAGCAGCTTGGAGGCTAGCGGGAGGAACACCGGGGAGCTGTTTTTT.

This clone was detected only once. The J gene is TRBJ2-7, the V gene TRBV19; perhaps TRBD1 as D (6 bases). CDR1 is LNHDA, CDR2 SQIVND, per germline (reference sequence). The V end was cut by 5 bases, the J end by 0 bases, with 14 bases between. The CDR3 is made up of 15 amino acids. The CDR3 protein is CASSPQGLTSYEQYF. In DNA form, the CDR3 reads TGTGCCAGTAGTCCTCAGGGGCTAACCTCCTACGAGCAGTACTTC.

As DNA, the CDR3 is TGCGCCAGCAGCTTGGCCGGGGGGACGGGCACTGAAGCTTTCTTT. Its translation is CASSLAGGTGTEAFF. This chain links TRBV5-1 with TRBJ1-1; D is possibly TRBD1 (5 bases). The germline V gene encodes CDR1 SGHRS and CDR2 YFSETQ. CDR3 length: 15 residues. Deletions cut 0 bases from V and 4 bases from J, with 13 bases between.